This T cell receptor beta chain was found in a study of Graves' ophthalmopathy and Graves' hyperthyroidism. Whole-study results and caveats: Ophthalmopathy progression cases were predicted by the model with approximately 70% sensitivity and 72% to 80% specificity. The majority of expanded thyroid clonotypes above 0.001 frequency also occurred in blood.

CDR3 length equals 13 residues. Germline V gene sequence: CDR1 DFQATT, CDR2 SNEGSKA (reference sequence). V lost 7 bases to trimming and J lost 4 bases, with 14 bases between them. Ophthalmopathy not arising within 18 months of follow-up defined hyperthyroidism as stable. This clonotype came up many times. Its antigen is unknown. Beta-chain TCR CDR3 regions were amplified from RNA transcripts. Scientists carried out first-round RT-PCR using HTBI primers and then a second-round multiplex PCR. MiXCR, applied by TCRdb to the multiplex PCR reads, yields one record per CDR3 protein. This table holds about 400,000 distinct CDR3 sequences, about 16% found once.

This sequence originates from a woman aged 18-29 years with stable Graves' hyperthyroidism. Sequenced: peripheral blood. The V call is TRBV20-1, the J call TRBJ1-5; D call uncertain. DNA of the CDR3: TGCAGTGTAGCCAGGCCGCTTAATCAGCCCCAGCATTTT. Its protein is CSVARPLNQPQHF.